This T cell receptor beta chain stems from a study of T-cell reconstitution after alpha-beta-depleted transplantation in children. V was cut by 0 bases and J by 6 bases, with 17 bases left in between. The CDR3 has 17 amino acids. In germline, CDR1 is SGHDN, CDR2 FVKESK. Unique molecular identifiers were incorporated when the TCRbeta library was constructed. TCRdb analysed the PCR reads with MiXCR anew, one entry per CDR3 protein. The table has some 490,000 distinct CDR3 sequences, approximately 12% seen once. This material consisted of PBMCs from the stem cell graft donor, taken from the stem cell graft. The sequence derives from a human donor who donated a stem cell graft to a child with combined immunodeficiency. The chain combines TRBV14 with TRBJ1-4; D may be TRBD1 (5 bases). CDR3: CASSQDHPRTGDEKLFF. The CDR3 nucleotides read TGTGCCAGCAGCCAAGATCATCCAAGGACGGGGGATGAAAAACTGTTTTTT.